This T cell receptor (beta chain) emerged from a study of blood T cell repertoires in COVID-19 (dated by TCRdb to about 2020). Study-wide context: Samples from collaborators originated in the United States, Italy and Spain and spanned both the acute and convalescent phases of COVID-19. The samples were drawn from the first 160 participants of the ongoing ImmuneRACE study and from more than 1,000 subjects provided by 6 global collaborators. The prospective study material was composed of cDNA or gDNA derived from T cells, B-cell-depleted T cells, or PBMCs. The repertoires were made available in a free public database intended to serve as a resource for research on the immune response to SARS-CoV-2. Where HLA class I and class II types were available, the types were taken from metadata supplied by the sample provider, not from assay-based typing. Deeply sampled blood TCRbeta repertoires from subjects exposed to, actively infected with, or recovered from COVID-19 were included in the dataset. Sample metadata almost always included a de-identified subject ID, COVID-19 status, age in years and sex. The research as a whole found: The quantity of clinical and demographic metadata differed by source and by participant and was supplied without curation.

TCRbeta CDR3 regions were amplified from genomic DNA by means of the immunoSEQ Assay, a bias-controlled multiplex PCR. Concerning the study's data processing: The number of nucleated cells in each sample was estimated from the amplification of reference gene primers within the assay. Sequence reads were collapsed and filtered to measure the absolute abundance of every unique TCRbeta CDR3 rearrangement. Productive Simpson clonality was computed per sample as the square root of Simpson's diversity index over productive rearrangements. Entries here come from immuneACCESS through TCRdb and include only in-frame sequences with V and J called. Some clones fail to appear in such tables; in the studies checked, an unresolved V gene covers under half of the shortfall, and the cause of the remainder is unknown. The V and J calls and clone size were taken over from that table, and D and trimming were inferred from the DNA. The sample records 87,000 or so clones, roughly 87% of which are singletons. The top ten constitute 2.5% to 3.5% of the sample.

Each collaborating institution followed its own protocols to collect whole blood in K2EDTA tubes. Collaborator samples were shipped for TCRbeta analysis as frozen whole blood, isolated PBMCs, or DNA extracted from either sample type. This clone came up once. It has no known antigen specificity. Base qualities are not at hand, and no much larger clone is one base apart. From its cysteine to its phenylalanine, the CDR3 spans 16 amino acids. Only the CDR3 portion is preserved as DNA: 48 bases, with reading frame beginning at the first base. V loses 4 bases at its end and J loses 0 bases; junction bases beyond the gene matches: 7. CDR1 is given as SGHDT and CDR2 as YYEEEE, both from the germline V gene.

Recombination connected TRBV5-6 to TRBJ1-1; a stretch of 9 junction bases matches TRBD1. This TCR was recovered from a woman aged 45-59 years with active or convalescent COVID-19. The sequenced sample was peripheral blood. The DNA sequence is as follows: TGTGCCAGCAGCCTCCGGACAGGGGTGATGAACACTGAAGCTTTCTTT. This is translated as CASSLRTGVMNTEAFF. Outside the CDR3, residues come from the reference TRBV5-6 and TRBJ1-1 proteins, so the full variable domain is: DAGVTQSPTHLIKTRGQQVTLRCSPKSGHDTVSWYQQALGQGPQFIFQYYEEEERQRGNFPDRFSGHQFPNYSSELNVNALLLGDSALYLCASSLRTGVMNTEAFFGQGTRLTVV.